In its sample, the clone carrying this T cell receptor beta chain was seen a few times. This CDR3 comprises 17 residues. Trimming removed 3 bases at V and 0 bases at J, with 17 bases between. CDR1 LGHNA and CDR2 YNFKEQ come from the germline V gene. The source of the sample is a study of cytomegalovirus exposure and HLA in healthy donors. This PCR relied on a set of 60 Vbeta primers and 13 Jbeta primers. TCRdb's copy holds only in-frame clones and misses some; the assay was immunoSEQ multiplex PCR. This sample has 140,000 to 150,000 clones, with roughly 68% found just once. The source of this sequence is a man between 60 and 70 years old in good health and CMV-seronegative. This chain connects TRBV4-2 to TRBJ1-1, with TRBD1 as a possible D gene (5 bases). Sequenced: PBMCs. As DNA, the CDR3 is TGTGCCAGCAGCCAGGCAGACAGTGACTTTTTGAACACTGAAGCTTTCTTT. Translation: CASSQADSDFLNTEAFF.